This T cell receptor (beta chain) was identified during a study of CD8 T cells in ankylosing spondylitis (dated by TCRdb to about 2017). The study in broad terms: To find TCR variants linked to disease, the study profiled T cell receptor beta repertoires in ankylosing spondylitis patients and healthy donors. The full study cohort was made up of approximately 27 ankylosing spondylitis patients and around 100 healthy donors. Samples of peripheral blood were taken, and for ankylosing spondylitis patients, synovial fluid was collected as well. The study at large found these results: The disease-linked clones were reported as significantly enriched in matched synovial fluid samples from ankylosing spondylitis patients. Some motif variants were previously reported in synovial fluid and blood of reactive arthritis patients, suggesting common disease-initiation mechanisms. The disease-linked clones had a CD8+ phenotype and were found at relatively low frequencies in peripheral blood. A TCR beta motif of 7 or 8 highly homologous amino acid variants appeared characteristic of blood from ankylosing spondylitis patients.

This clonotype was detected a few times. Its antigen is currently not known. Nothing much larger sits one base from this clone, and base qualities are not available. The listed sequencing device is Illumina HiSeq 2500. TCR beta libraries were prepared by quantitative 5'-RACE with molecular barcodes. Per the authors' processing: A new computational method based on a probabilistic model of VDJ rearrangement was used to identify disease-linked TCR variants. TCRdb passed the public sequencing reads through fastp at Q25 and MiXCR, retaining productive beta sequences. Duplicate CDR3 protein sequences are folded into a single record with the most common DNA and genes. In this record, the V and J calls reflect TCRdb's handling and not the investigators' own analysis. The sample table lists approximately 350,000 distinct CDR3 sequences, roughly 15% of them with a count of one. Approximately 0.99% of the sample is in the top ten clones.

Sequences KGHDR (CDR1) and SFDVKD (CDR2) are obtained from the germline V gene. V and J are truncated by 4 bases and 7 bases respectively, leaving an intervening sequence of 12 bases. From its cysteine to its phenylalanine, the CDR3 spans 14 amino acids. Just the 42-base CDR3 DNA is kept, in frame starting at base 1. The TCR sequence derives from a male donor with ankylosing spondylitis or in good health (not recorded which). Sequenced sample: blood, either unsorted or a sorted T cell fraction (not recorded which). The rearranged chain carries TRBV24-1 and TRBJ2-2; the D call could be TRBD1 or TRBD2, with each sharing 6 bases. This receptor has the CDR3 CATSDRGRGGELFF. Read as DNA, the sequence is TGTGCCACCAGTGACCGGGGGCGCGGCGGGGAGCTGTTTTTT.